Below, 31 T cell receptor beta chains from the same sample are listed, as sequenced in a study of CD8 T cells in Susac syndrome. An input of about 0.45 to 1 ug of RNA was subjected to reverse transcription using random hexamers. TCRdb passed the immunoSEQ multiplex PCR reads through MiXCR, listing each CDR3 protein once. Altogether more than 95,000 distinct CDR3 sequences are present, around 94% being singletons, with the ten largest covering roughly 0.087%. Sequencing was done on a sample of CD4+ T cells from PBMCs. These receptor sequences come from a human donor in good health.

This chain connects TRBV6-5 to TRBJ1-1; D may be TRBD1 (6 bases). Between the trimmed V and J ends, which lost 0 bases and 4 bases, there was a span of 12 bases. CDR1 MNHEY and CDR2 SVGAGI come from the germline V gene. The CDR3 contains 15 residues. For the CDR3, the DNA is TGTGCCAGCAGTTACTCGAACAAAGGGGGCACTGAAGCTTTCTTT. Translated: CASSYSNKGGTEAFF.

V usage is TRBV20-1 and J usage is TRBJ2-5; 14 nucleotides agree with TRBD2. In germline, CDR1 is DFQATT, CDR2 SNEGSKA (reference sequence). The CDR3 sequence is 17 residues long. V shed 5 bases, J shed 2 bases, and the junction held 10 bases outside the gene matches. The DNA for the CDR3 is TGCAGTGCTGTAAGACTAGCGGGAGGGCCGATTCAAGAGACCCAGTACTTC. Its translation is CSAVRLAGGPIQETQYF.

CDR3 nucleotide sequence: TGTGCCAGCAGTTCGAGGGGGCCATTGAACACTGAAGCTTTCTTT. Translation: CASSSRGPLNTEAFF. This sequence joins TRBV6-2 or TRBV6-3 and TRBJ1-1; 7 nucleotides line up with TRBD1. The CDR3 runs to 15 residues. Germline assignment: CDR1 MNHEY and CDR2 SVGEGT. The V and J ends lost 4 bases and 0 bases, in that order; junction bases with no gene match: 5.

DNA for the CDR3: TGCAGTGCTAGCTACGGCACCGGGGAGCTGTTTTTT. Protein sequence: CSASYGTGELFF. The V and J genes are TRBV20-1 and TRBJ2-2, with no clear D. V shed 3 bases and J shed 4 bases, with 6 bases lying between them. The CDR3 spans 12 residues. CDR1 DFQATT and CDR2 SNEGSKA come from the germline V gene (reference sequence).

This clonotype appeared a single time. The chain links TRBV7-8 to TRBJ2-3; D is perhaps TRBD1 or TRBD2 (5 bases each). V shed 3 bases and J shed 9 bases, with 16 bases lying between them. Germline CDR1 is SGHVS and CDR2 is FQNEAQ. The CDR3 runs 14 residues. CDR3 residues: CASSFRGARGTQYF. The CDR3 region has the DNA TGTGCCAGCAGCTTTCGTGGGGCTCGGGGAACGCAGTATTTT.

The rearrangement uses TRBV28 and TRBJ2-3; D is uncertain. The CDR3 consists of 18 residues. Germline V lookup: CDR1 MDHEN, CDR2 SYDVKM. V was clipped by 2 bases and J by 2 bases, with 20 bases between them. CDR3 in amino acids: CASSLRVSLLLYTDTQYF. CDR3 nucleotides: TGTGCCAGCAGTTTAAGGGTTAGCCTTTTACTGTACACAGATACGCAGTATTTT.

This chain uses TRBV18 with TRBJ2-3; D perhaps matches TRBD2 (6 bases). This CDR3 has 15 amino acids. V was clipped by 3 bases and J by 0 bases, with 10 bases between them. Looked up from germline, CDR1 is KGHSH and CDR2 is LQKENI. Here the CDR3 reads CASSPRGTSTDTQYF. The CDR3 DNA follows: TGTGCCAGCTCACCGCGCGGGACTAGCACAGATACGCAGTATTTT.

The CDR3, as DNA: TGCAGTGCTAACAGGGGCGAGGAGGCTTTCTTT. Translated: CSANRGEEAFF. The chain joins TRBV20-1 to TRBJ1-1; the match to TRBD1 covers 7 bases. J lost 11 bases, V lost 4 bases, and 7 bases had no gene match. The CDR3 runs to 11 residues. The V gene's germline CDR1 is DFQATT and CDR2 SNEGSKA (reference sequence).

V gene TRBV28 combines with J gene TRBJ1-1; no reliable D call. The V gene lost 4 bases and the J gene lost 8 bases, with 11 bases spanning the gap. Germline values: CDR1 MDHEN, CDR2 SYDVKM. The CDR3 extends over 12 amino acids. DNA of the CDR3: TGTGCCAGCAGTTCTTCACGTATGGAAGCTTTCTTT. Protein: CASSSSRMEAFF.

The chain has TRBV11-2 and TRBJ1-1; D gene unclear. CDR1 SGHAT and CDR2 FQNNGV come from the germline V gene. The CDR3 loop spans 15 amino acids. Trimming took 5 bases from V and 5 from J, leaving 18 bases between them. CDR3 coding DNA: TGTGCCAGCAGCATACGTACGAGACTGGAAACTGAAGCTTTCTTT. Amino acid sequence: CASSIRTRLETEAFF.

The chain carries TRBV29-1 and TRBJ1-1; weak D call: TRBD1 (6 bases). V was clipped by 7 bases and J by 0 bases, with 18 bases between them. CDR1 is SQVTM, CDR2 ANQGSEA, per germline. The CDR3 has 15 residues. CDR3 sequence: CSAKQGWGMNTEAFF. As DNA, the CDR3 is TGCAGCGCAAAACAGGGTTGGGGCATGAACACTGAAGCTTTCTTT.

V is TRBV20-1 and J is TRBJ1-6, with D possibly being TRBD1 (5 bases). V gave up 3 bases and J gave up 9 bases, with 15 bases separating them. CDR3 length: 14 residues. CDR1 and CDR2 from the germline V gene are DFQATT and SNEGSKA (reference sequence). CDR3 nucleotide sequence: TGCAGTGCTAGTGGCCGGGACCCTTCTTCACCCCTCCACTTT. This sequence encodes CSASGRDPSSPLHF.

The chain combines TRBV20-1 with TRBJ2-5, with 11 bases identical to TRBD2. V lost 2 bases and J lost 4; bases outside the gene matches: 3. CDR3 length: 14 amino acids. The germline gives CDR1 DFQATT, CDR2 SNEGSKA (reference sequence). The DNA for the CDR3 is TGCAGTGCTAGATCAGGGACTAGCGGAGAGACCCAGTACTTC. This codes for CSARSGTSGETQYF.

The CDR3, as DNA: TGTGCCAGCAGCCCCATTCGAGGGTTAAACTATGGCTACACCTTC. It translates to CASSPIRGLNYGYTF. This chain connects TRBV5-6 to TRBJ1-2; D gene uncertain. The CDR3 loop spans 15 amino acids. The V gene's germline CDR1 is SGHDT and CDR2 YYEEEE. V shed 4 bases and J shed 2 bases, with 15 bases lying between them.

The chain joins TRBV3-1 to TRBJ2-2; D gene uncertain. Germline V gene data show CDR1 as LGHDT and CDR2 as YNNKEL (reference sequence). V was pared by 2 bases and J by 2 bases, with 9 bases between. The CDR3 sequence is 15 residues long. The CDR3 DNA reads as TGTGCCAGCAGCCAATTTGGACCAAACACCGGGGAGCTGTTTTTT. This gives the protein CASSQFGPNTGELFF.

A few counts support this clonotype. The rearrangement joins TRBV18 to TRBJ1-1; D call uncertain. Trimming pared 2 bases from V and 6 bases from J, leaving 7 bases between. The germline V gene has CDR1 KGHSH and CDR2 LQKENI. This CDR3 contains 12 residues. CDR3 sequence reads: CASSPGLAEAFF. Written as DNA, the CDR3 is TGTGCCAGCTCACCAGGGCTAGCTGAAGCTTTCTTT. The variable domain in full, completed from reference TRBV18 and TRBJ1-1, reads NAGVMQNPRHLVRRRGQEARLRCSPMKGHSHVYWYRQLPEEGLKFMVYLQKENIIDESGMPKERFSAEFPKEGPSILRIQQVVRGDSAAYFCASSPGLAEAFFGQGTRLTVV.

The CDR3 here is CASSSDTEAFF. The CDR3 DNA reads as TGTGCCAGCAGCTCCGACACTGAAGCTTTCTTT. The chain combines TRBV7-9 with TRBJ1-1, with D uncertain. This CDR3 comprises 11 residues. The germline gives CDR1 SEHNR, CDR2 FQNEAQ (reference sequence). With 4 bases removed from V and 3 bases from J, the gap between germline ends came to 3 bases.

V gene TRBV13 combines with J gene TRBJ2-5; possible D gene TRBD2, 6 bases. The CDR3 has 16 residues. The germline V gene encodes CDR1 PRHDT and CDR2 FYEKMQ (reference sequence). Trimming took off 5 bases at V and 1 base at J, with 17 bases between the two ends. This chain's CDR3 is CASSPGDFRGQETQYF. The CDR3 nucleotides read TGTGCCAGCAGCCCGGGGGACTTCCGAGGCCAAGAGACCCAGTACTTC.

This chain connects TRBV3-1 to TRBJ2-5, with 8 bases lining up with TRBD2. CDR3 length: 16 residues. Trimming cost V 4 bases and J 0 bases; bases outside gene matches: 7. Per the germline V gene, CDR1 is LGHDT and CDR2 is YNNKEL (reference sequence). The chain's CDR3 is CASSLGSGMYQETQYF. CDR3 in DNA: TGTGCCAGCAGCCTGGGTAGCGGGATGTACCAAGAGACCCAGTACTTC.

J is TRBJ1-2 and V is TRBV6-5; D uncertain. Germline-derived CDR1 and CDR2 are MNHEY and SVGAGI. The CDR3 consists of 12 residues. V gave up 9 bases and J gave up 2 bases, with 10 bases separating them. DNA for the CDR3: TGTGCCAGTTCTGGGAGAAACTATGGCTACACCTTC. Translated, it gives CASSGRNYGYTF.

The chain carries TRBV4-1 and TRBJ2-7; perhaps TRBD2 as D (6 bases). The CDR3 loop spans 19 amino acids. Deletions cut 4 bases from V and 1 base from J, with 26 bases between. Germline V gene sequence: CDR1 MGHRA, CDR2 YSYEKL. The CDR3 sequence is CASSRQEAGRGTTSYEQYF. Here the CDR3 DNA reads TGCGCCAGCAGCCGCCAAGAAGCAGGTCGCGGGACCACTTCCTACGAGCAGTACTTC.

The chain recombines TRBV19 with TRBJ1-5; 7 bases align to TRBD1. Germline-derived CDR1 and CDR2 are LNHDA and SQIVND (reference sequence). CDR3 length equals 16 residues. V lost 6 bases, J lost 8 bases, and 16 bases stayed unmatched. The CDR3 DNA reads as TGTGCCAGTAGATTCGGAGGGGGCAATATGTTGAAGCCCCAGCATTTT. Residues: CASRFGGGNMLKPQHF.

A few counts support this clonotype. The V and J genes are TRBV6-6 and TRBJ1-1, with 7 bases aligning to TRBD1. Germline V gene data show CDR1 as MNHNY and CDR2 as SVGAGI (reference sequence). CDR3 length equals 14 residues. V dropped 6 bases and J dropped 1; count of bases not matched to a gene: 5. CDR3 in DNA: TGTGCCAGCAGCTCTGGGACAGCGAACACTGAAGCTTTCTTT. Protein product: CASSSGTANTEAFF.

The genes are TRBV9 and TRBJ1-1, with D uncertain. Per the germline V gene, CDR1 is SGDLS and CDR2 is YYNGEE. This CDR3 is 15 amino acids long. V lost 4 bases, J lost 0 bases, and 13 bases lay in between. The CDR3 spells CASSKTFSMNTEAFF. The CDR3 DNA follows: TGTGCCAGCAGCAAGACATTCTCTATGAACACTGAAGCTTTCTTT.

The chain combines TRBV20-1 with TRBJ2-4; D may be TRBD2 (5 bases). This CDR3 is built from 13 residues. V was cut by 3 bases and J by 8 bases, with 14 bases left in between. Germline V CDR1 and CDR2: DFQATT, SNEGSKA (reference sequence). This CDR3 is CSASPADRDIQYF. The CDR3 nucleotides read TGCAGTGCTAGTCCAGCGGATAGGGACATTCAGTACTTC.

V gene TRBV20-1 combines with J gene TRBJ2-3, with D possibly matching TRBD2 (6 bases). Trimming pared 8 bases from V and 2 bases from J, leaving 17 bases between. The CDR3 is 14 amino acids. Germline V CDR1 and CDR2: DFQATT, SNEGSKA (reference sequence). For the CDR3, the DNA is TGCAGTTCAGGAGCGGCGGGGCACACAGATACGCAGTATTTT. Translation gives CSSGAAGHTDTQYF.

J is TRBJ2-3 and V is TRBV12-3 or TRBV12-4; D possibly corresponds to TRBD2 (5 bases). The CDR3 is 15 residues long. Trimming stripped 7 bases from V and 2 bases from J, with 16 bases between. This chain's CDR3 is CASTPWRTPTDTQYF. DNA for the CDR3: TGTGCCAGCACCCCGTGGAGGACCCCCACAGATACGCAGTATTTT.

The chain carries TRBV29-1 and TRBJ2-1, with D possibly matching TRBD2 (6 bases). The germline V gene has CDR1 SQVTM and CDR2 ANQGSEA. V was pared by 5 bases and J by 9 bases, with 20 bases between. The length of the CDR3 is 14 residues. The chain's CDR3 is CSVLSSVGASEQFF. Written as DNA, the CDR3 is TGCAGCGTTCTATCTAGCGTAGGGGCCAGTGAGCAGTTCTTC.

V gene TRBV6-5 combines with J gene TRBJ2-5; D remains unclear. V lost 3 bases, J lost 4 bases, and 6 bases lay in between. Germline lookup yields CDR1 MNHEY and CDR2 SVGAGI. The CDR3 covers 12 residues. Written as DNA, the CDR3 is TGTGCCAGCAGTTATGTTGGAGAGACCCAGTACTTC. Its translation is CASSYVGETQYF.

The chain couples TRBV5-1 to TRBJ1-1, with no clear D. Germline V lookup: CDR1 SGHRS, CDR2 YFSETQ. The V end was cut by 2 bases, the J end by 0 bases, with 14 bases between. The CDR3 is 16 amino acids. CDR3 sequence: CASSLTSASLNTEAFF. The DNA for the CDR3 is TGCGCCAGCAGCTTAACCTCAGCATCCCTGAACACTGAAGCTTTCTTT.

This chain joins TRBV6-2 or TRBV6-3 and TRBJ2-7; 7 bases are a match to TRBD2. Trimming took 6 bases from V and 4 from J; bases not matched to a gene: 9. CDR1 and CDR2 from the germline V gene are MNHEY and SVGEGT. The CDR3 sequence is 14 residues long. The CDR3 DNA follows: TGTGCCAGCAGCCGGGACTATCGAGGATACGAGCAGTACTTC. This codes for CASSRDYRGYEQYF.